Below, 30 T cell receptor beta chains from the same sample are listed, as sequenced in a study of T cells in Graves' hyperthyroidism and ophthalmopathy. Amplified TCR beta CDR3 regions came from RNA transcripts. The HTBI set primed first-round TCR CDR3 RT-PCR. TCRdb independently ran MiXCR on the multiplex PCR reads; one entry per CDR3 protein. The sample includes around 250,000 distinct CDR3 sequences, approximately 23% of them seen just once. The sample taken for sequencing was blood. The source of these receptors is a middle-aged woman with Graves' ophthalmopathy.

Ten or more counts support this clonotype. This chain links TRBV6-1 with TRBJ2-7, with 7 bases identical to TRBD2. Germline assignment: CDR1 MNHNS and CDR2 SASEGT. The CDR3 loop spans 15 amino acids. V shed 0 bases, J shed 6 bases, and the junction held 8 bases outside the gene matches. The CDR3 DNA reads as TGTGCCAGCAGTGAAGCGCCCGGTGGGGGGGGCGAGCAGTACTTC. As protein: CASSEAPGGGGEQYF.

The sample holds many counts of this clonotype. This rearrangement joins TRBV28 to TRBJ2-7; D unresolved. Trimming shortened V by 0 bases and J by 7 bases, and 7 bases separated the two germline ends. This CDR3 region has 12 residues. Per germline, CDR1 MDHEN and CDR2 SYDVKM. The CDR3 coding sequence is TGTGCCAGCAGTTTATGGTCGAAGGAGCAGTACTTC. This encodes CASSLWSKEQYF.

This clonotype was detected many times. The V call is TRBV4-1, the J call TRBJ1-5; no clear D. Trimming left V 0 bases short and J 0 bases short, with 12 bases between. Per the germline V gene, CDR1 is MGHRA and CDR2 is YSYEKL. CDR3 size: 17 residues. The CDR3 DNA follows: TGCGCCAGCAGCCAAGAGGTTCCCGTCTATAGCAATCAGCCCCAGCATTTT. Its translation: CASSQEVPVYSNQPQHF.

J is TRBJ1-1 and V is TRBV6-1, with a weak D call TRBD1 (6 bases). CDR1 is MNHNS, CDR2 SASEGT, per germline. V was clipped by 6 bases and J by 5 bases, with 19 bases between them. This CDR3 contains 15 residues. CDR3 loop: CASRGIRQVGTEAFF. The CDR3 DNA follows: TGTGCCAGCAGAGGAATTCGACAGGTGGGGACTGAAGCTTTCTTT.

This rearrangement joins TRBV12-5 to TRBJ2-7; a weak D match, TRBD2 (5 bases). This CDR3 is built from 12 residues. Germline lookup yields CDR1 LGHNT and CDR2 FRNRAP. V dropped 4 bases and J dropped 6 bases, with 10 bases sitting between them. CDR3 nucleotides: TGTGCTAGTGGTTGGGGTCGGGGCGAGCAGTACTTC. It yields the protein CASGWGRGEQYF.

This chain joins TRBV27 and TRBJ1-1; D is unresolved. Germline CDR1 reads MNHEY; CDR2 reads SMNVEV (reference sequence). The CDR3 totals 13 residues. Between the trimmed V and J ends, which lost 8 bases and 0 bases, there was a span of 10 bases. The DNA for the CDR3 is TGTGCCAGCGGCTTGGTGGTGAACACTGAAGCTTTCTTT. It is translated as CASGLVVNTEAFF.

This clonotype has ten or more counts. The chain combines TRBV5-1 with TRBJ2-7; D is uncertain. The CDR3 runs 12 residues. The V and J ends lost 0 bases and 6 bases respectively, with 7 bases between them. Germline values: CDR1 SGHRS, CDR2 YFSETQ. The DNA for the CDR3 is TGCGCCAGCAGCTTGGGATACGGCGAGCAGTACTTC. It is translated as CASSLGYGEQYF.

There are many counts of this clonotype. This chain joins TRBV30 and TRBJ1-5; TRBD1 might be the D (5 bases). The CDR3 is 13 amino acids. Germline V CDR1 and CDR2: GTSNPN, SVGIG (reference sequence). Trimming shortened V by 3 bases and J by 5 bases, and 11 bases separated the two germline ends. The CDR3 nucleotides read TGTGCCTGGAGAGGCAGGGTCGATCAGCCCCAGCATTTT. This sequence encodes CAWRGRVDQPQHF.

This sequence joins TRBV16 and TRBJ2-7; the D call may be TRBD1 or TRBD2 (5 bases each). The germline gives CDR1 KGHSY, CDR2 FQNENV. This CDR3 region has 14 residues. Trimming removed 8 bases at V and 1 base at J, with 15 bases between. CDR3 amino acids: CASGSGAASYEQYF. CDR3 nucleotide sequence: TGTGCCAGCGGATCCGGGGCAGCTTCCTACGAGCAGTACTTC. Using reference TRBV16 and TRBJ2-7 for the parts outside the CDR3, the full variable domain is GEEVAQTPKHLVRGEGQKAKLYCAPIKGHSYVFWYQQVLKNEFKFLISFQNENVFDETGMPKERFSAKCLPNSPCSLEIQATKLEDSAVYFCASGSGAASYEQYFGPGTRLTVT.

This clonotype was counted at least ten times. The CDR3 DNA reads TGCGCCAGCAGCCGGGGCTTAGAGACCCAGTACTTC. This sequence encodes CASSRGLETQYF. The chain links TRBV5-1 to TRBJ2-5; D may correspond to TRBD1 or TRBD2 (5 bases each). V was cut by 4 bases and J by 4 bases, with 8 bases left in between. CDR1 and CDR2 from the germline V gene are SGHRS and YFSETQ. This CDR3 comprises 12 residues.

This clonotype was observed at least ten times. The rearrangement uses TRBV11-2 and TRBJ1-5, with a weak D call TRBD1 (5 bases). V lost 8 bases to trimming and J lost 1 base, with 12 bases between them. This CDR3 is 14 amino acids long. Germline values: CDR1 SGHAT, CDR2 FQNNGV. The CDR3 reads CASGTGLSNQPQHF. The DNA of the CDR3 is TGTGCCAGCGGAACAGGATTAAGCAATCAGCCCCAGCATTTT.

This clonotype was detected ten times or more. The chain is built from TRBV6-1 and TRBJ1-5; 9 nucleotides match TRBD1. The V gene's germline CDR1 is MNHNS and CDR2 SASEGT. CDR3 size: 16 residues. V trimming: 6 bases; J trimming: 9 bases; junction bases outside the gene matches: 15. CDR3 DNA: TGTGCCAGCAGGGACTATCACAACAGGGGGCCGGGGCCCCAGCATTTT. Translating gives CASRDYHNRGPGPQHF.

This clonotype has a count of ten or more. This sequence joins TRBV6-2 or TRBV6-3 and TRBJ1-5; 10 bases fit TRBD1. The CDR3 sequence is 19 residues long. CDR1 and CDR2 from the germline V gene are MNHEY and SVGEGT. V trimming: 0 bases; J trimming: 3 bases; junction bases outside the gene matches: 11. The CDR3 DNA reads as TGTGCCAGCAGTTACTCTCGTCGGACAGGGGGGATTACCAATCAGCCCCAGCATTTT. It is translated as CASSYSRRTGGITNQPQHF.

V gene TRBV15 combines with J gene TRBJ2-5; D gene unclear. The CDR3 contains 16 residues. V lost 4 bases, J lost 3 bases, and 18 bases lay in between. Germline CDR1 LNHNV, CDR2 YYDKDF (reference sequence). This chain's CDR3 is CATSTRTSYGKETQYF. The CDR3 DNA is TGTGCCACCAGCACTCGGACCAGCTATGGGAAAGAGACCCAGTACTTC.

This clonotype was seen a handful of times. The V gene is TRBV11-1, the J gene TRBJ2-4; 8 nucleotides match TRBD2. The trim removed 5 bases at V and 0 bases at J, leaving 6 bases unmatched. The germline V gene encodes CDR1 SGHAT and CDR2 FQDESV (reference sequence). The CDR3 consists of 16 residues. CDR3 amino acids: CASSPAGDLAKNIQYF. As DNA, the CDR3 is TGTGCCAGCAGCCCAGCGGGAGATCTAGCCAAAAACATTCAGTACTTC.

This clonotype was recorded many times. This chain joins TRBV28 and TRBJ1-5; 9 nucleotides agree with TRBD1. V dropped 2 bases and J dropped 5; count of bases not matched to a gene: 4. This CDR3 has 15 residues. Germline CDR1 reads MDHEN; CDR2 reads SYDVKM. CDR3: CASSLGTGFDQPQHF. DNA for the CDR3: TGTGCCAGCAGTTTAGGGACAGGGTTCGATCAGCCCCAGCATTTT.

There are many counts of this clonotype. The gene calls are TRBV9 and TRBJ1-5; no clear D gene. Germline loops: CDR1 SGDLS, CDR2 YYNGEE. The CDR3 loop spans 14 amino acids. Trimming took 0 bases from V and 8 from J, leaving 12 bases between them. For the CDR3, the DNA is TGTGCCAGCAGCGTAGAAGGAGGGTTGGAGCCCCAGCATTTT. It encodes CASSVEGGLEPQHF.

The V gene is TRBV30, the J gene TRBJ1-2, with D unresolved. The V end lost 2 bases, the J end lost 3 bases, and 13 bases lay between the germline ends. The CDR3 runs to 14 residues. Germline V gene data show CDR1 as GTSNPN and CDR2 as SVGIG (reference sequence). Here the CDR3 reads CAWSSQITHYGYTF. Here the CDR3 DNA reads TGTGCCTGGAGTTCCCAAATTACGCACTATGGCTACACCTTC.

This clonotype has ten or more counts. The V gene is TRBV19, the J gene TRBJ2-2, with D perhaps being TRBD1 or TRBD2 (5 bases each). Deletions cut 5 bases from V and 1 base from J, with 11 bases between. Germline CDR1 reads LNHDA; CDR2 reads SQIVND (reference sequence). This CDR3 region has 15 residues. The CDR3 DNA reads TGTGCCAGTAGTCTAGGGACGGGGAACACCGGGGAGCTGTTTTTT. Translated, it gives CASSLGTGNTGELFF.

The V call is TRBV20-1, the J call TRBJ2-7; 9 nucleotides agree with TRBD2. V lost 0 bases and J lost 3; bases outside the gene matches: 6. CDR3 length: 15 residues. In germline, CDR1 is DFQATT, CDR2 SNEGSKA (reference sequence). This CDR3 is CSARDAGGPNYEQYF. The CDR3 nucleotides are TGCAGTGCTAGAGACGCGGGAGGGCCTAACTACGAGCAGTACTTC.

This clonotype has at least ten counts. This sequence joins TRBV5-1 and TRBJ2-2; 10 positions match TRBD2. Germline values: CDR1 SGHRS, CDR2 YFSETQ. This CDR3 is 14 amino acids long. J lost 1 base, V lost 9 bases, and 3 bases had no gene match. CDR3 residues: CATRTSGNTGELFF. The CDR3 DNA reads TGCGCCACCCGGACTAGCGGGAACACCGGGGAGCTGTTTTTT. Filled out from reference TRBV5-1 and TRBJ2-2, the complete variable domain reads KAGVTQTPRYLIKTRGQQVTLSCSPISGHRSVSWYQQTPGQGLQFLFEYFSETQRNKGNFPGRFSGRQFSNSRSEMNVSTLELGDSALYLCATRTSGNTGELFFGEGSRLTVL.

A note on this clonotype: The junction and the germline gene differ at one end; a read error may be behind it. The V call is TRBV3-1, the J call TRBJ2-7; TRBD2 aligns across 12 bases. There are 17 residues in the CDR3. CDR1 and CDR2 from the germline V gene are LGHDT and YNNKEL (reference sequence). The CDR3 DNA sequence: TGTGCCAGCATCCAACCTTCGACTAGCGGGAGCCCCTACGAGCAGTACTTC. Protein sequence: CASIQPSTSGSPYEQYF.

At least ten counts were recorded for this clonotype. As the CDR3 is not closed by the conserved phenylalanine or tryptophan, this likely results from a read error. J is TRBJ1-1 and V is TRBV29-1, with a weak D call TRBD1 (6 bases). Between the trimmed V and J ends, which lost 1 base and 7 bases, there was a span of 13 bases. Germline CDR1 SQVTM, CDR2 ANQGSEA. CDR3 length: 13 amino acids. The CDR3 loop is CSVEGAGALEAFL. The DNA of the CDR3 is TGCAGCGTTGAAGGAGCAGGGGCACTTGAAGCTTTCTTG.

This clonotype was detected ten times or more. CDR3 sequence: CASTGTESYEQYF. CDR3 bases: TGTGCCAGCACGGGGACAGAAAGCTACGAGCAGTACTTC. V usage is TRBV28 and J usage is TRBJ2-7; 7 positions match TRBD1. Per the germline V gene, CDR1 is MDHEN and CDR2 is SYDVKM. CDR3 length equals 13 residues. V gave up 7 bases and J gave up 3 bases; unmatched junction bases: 6.

This clonotype was found many times. The chain links TRBV14 to TRBJ2-5; 11 positions match TRBD2. The length of the CDR3 is 17 residues. CDR1 SGHDN and CDR2 FVKESK come from the germline V gene. The V gene end was trimmed by 4 bases and the J gene end by 4 bases; junction bases not matched to a gene: 11. The CDR3 sequence: CASSRPGLAVSRETQYF. The CDR3 bases are TGTGCCAGCAGCCGACCGGGACTAGCGGTGTCCCGAGAGACCCAGTACTTC.

This clonotype was seen many times. The J gene is TRBJ1-2, the V gene TRBV20-1; 8 bases agree with TRBD1. Germline assignment: CDR1 DFQATT and CDR2 SNEGSKA (reference sequence). J was trimmed by 5 bases and V by 6 bases; bases with no gene match: 11. The CDR3 length is 14 residues. This CDR3 is CSASDRASRYGYTF. CDR3 nucleotides: TGCAGTGCATCGGACAGGGCCTCGAGATATGGCTACACCTTC.

This clonotype was seen repeatedly, ten times or more. This chain links TRBV30 with TRBJ2-2; tentatively, D is TRBD1 (5 bases). CDR3 length: 13 residues. Germline V CDR1 and CDR2: GTSNPN, SVGIG (reference sequence). V was trimmed by 1 base and J by 3 bases, leaving 6 bases between them. As DNA, the CDR3 is TGTGCCTGGAGTGGACAGCACACCGGGGAGCTGTTTTTT. Residues: CAWSGQHTGELFF.

This clonotype has at least ten counts. This may stem from a read error, because a much larger clone lies one nucleotide away. This chain connects TRBV28 to TRBJ1-1; TRBD1 might be the D (6 bases). The germline V and J ends were trimmed by 11 bases and 1 base, with 17 bases remaining between them. Germline assignment: CDR1 MDHEN and CDR2 SYDVKM. This CDR3 contains 14 residues. The CDR3 coding sequence is TGTGCCGGCATTTCCAGGGGTCAGAACACTGAAGCTTTCTTT. Amino acid sequence: CAGISRGQNTEAFF.

This clonotype was seen ten or more times. The DNA for the CDR3 is TGTGCCAGCAGTGGGGACAGGGGGGCTCAGCCCCAGCATTTT. This sequence encodes CASSGDRGAQPQHF. The chain joins TRBV2 to TRBJ1-5; 11 bases map to TRBD1. Germline loops: CDR1 SNHLY, CDR2 FYNNEI. There are 14 residues in the CDR3. The trim removed 4 bases at V and 6 bases at J, leaving 2 bases unmatched.

Ten or more counts support this clonotype. V is TRBV7-2 and J is TRBJ2-6; the D gene is possibly TRBD1 (5 bases). Deletions cut 4 bases from V and 3 bases from J, with 10 bases between. CDR1 SGHTA and CDR2 FQGNSA come from the germline V gene. The CDR3 sequence is 15 residues long. In DNA, the CDR3 is TGTGCCAGCAGCTCTCAGGGCTATGGGGCCAACGTCCTGACTTTC. It yields the protein CASSSQGYGANVLTF.